One and the same sample provided the 27 T cell receptor beta chains below, sequenced in a study of blood T cell repertoires in COVID-19 (dated by TCRdb to about 2020). Libraries were prepared through the immunoSEQ multiplex PCR assay. TCRdb carries this immuneACCESS record with in-frame sequences only. Its versions omit some clonotypes, under half of them owing to an unresolved V gene in the studies checked, with the rest unexplained. The sample table holds more than 95,000 clones, of which approximately 88% were seen once. Roughly 7.6% of the sample is held by the ten biggest clonotypes. Sequenced sample: peripheral blood. The receptors were gathered from a man in his fifties with acute or convalescent COVID-19.

The V call is TRBV5-1, the J call TRBJ1-4; 9 bases agree with TRBD1. V trimming: 4 bases; J trimming: 6 bases; junction bases outside the gene matches: 4. Germline CDR1 reads SGHRS; CDR2 reads YFSETQ. There are 14 residues in the CDR3. The CDR3: CASSPGTGYEKLFF. The DNA for the CDR3 is TGCGCCAGCAGCCCCGGGACAGGGTATGAAAAACTGTTTTTT.

The chain carries TRBV4-3 and TRBJ2-1; D uncertain. V was trimmed by 4 bases and J by 8 bases, leaving 15 bases between them. Germline values: CDR1 LGHNA, CDR2 YSLEER. The CDR3 totals 14 residues. DNA for the CDR3: TGCGCCAGCAGCCGGCGTGGCCCGCGGCATGAGCAGTTCTTC. Protein sequence: CASSRRGPRHEQFF.

About this clone itself: The sample carries other DNA sequences with the same CDR3. The gene calls are TRBV5-1 and TRBJ2-7; 9 nucleotides align to TRBD2. CDR3 length: 15 amino acids. Germline values: CDR1 SGHRS, CDR2 YFSETQ. With 0 bases clipped from V and 2 bases from J, the junction kept 3 bases outside the gene matches. The CDR3 DNA follows: TGCGCCAGCAGCTTGGATGCGGGAGGGCCCTACGAGCAGTACTTC. Protein product: CASSLDAGGPYEQYF.

The DNA of the CDR3 is TGTGCCAGCAGCTTGGGTTCAGGTTTATTGTACACTGAAGCTTTCTTT. Its translation: CASSLGSGLLYTEAFF. The chain joins TRBV5-4 to TRBJ1-1; no definite D call. Germline CDR1 SGHNT, CDR2 YYREEE (reference sequence). CDR3 length: 16 residues. Deletions cut 0 bases from V and 3 bases from J, with 15 bases between.

The V and J genes are TRBV18 and TRBJ1-2, with TRBD1 matching over 7 bases. After removal of 5 bases from V and 6 bases from J, the junction contained 9 bases not matched to a gene. This CDR3 comprises 14 residues. CDR1 is KGHSH and CDR2 is LQKENI in the germline V gene. CDR3 bases: TGTGCCAGCTCAAAAGGGACAGATGAGAATGGCTACACCTTC. This codes for CASSKGTDENGYTF.

Written as DNA, the CDR3 is TGCGCCAGCAGCCCACTCGCGGGCTCCTACGAGCAGTACTTC. Its translation: CASSPLAGSYEQYF. The J gene is TRBJ2-7, the V gene TRBV5-1; tentatively, D is TRBD2 (5 bases). V dropped 4 bases and J dropped 0 bases, with 11 bases sitting between them. Looked up from germline, CDR1 is SGHRS and CDR2 is YFSETQ. The CDR3 contains 14 residues.

The chain uses TRBV5-1 and TRBJ1-1, with D perhaps matching TRBD1 (5 bases). The CDR3 has 15 amino acids. V lost 5 bases to trimming and J lost 0 bases, with 14 bases between them. Germline assignment: CDR1 SGHRS and CDR2 YFSETQ. The CDR3 sequence is CASSLPETVNTEAFF. CDR3 in DNA: TGCGCCAGCAGTTTGCCCGAGACAGTGAACACTGAAGCTTTCTTT.

The chain has TRBV27 and TRBJ1-1, with a possible D match to TRBD1 (5 bases). Per germline, CDR1 MNHEY and CDR2 SMNVEV (reference sequence). The CDR3 is 15 amino acids. V lost 3 bases to trimming and J lost 7 bases, with 18 bases between them. CDR3 region: CASSFPNSRGFEAFF. CDR3 nucleotide sequence: TGTGCCAGCAGTTTCCCGAACTCTAGGGGATTTGAAGCTTTCTTT.

In its sample, this clone was seen a few times. The chain joins TRBV6-4 to TRBJ2-1; 8 bases are shared with TRBD1. Germline V gene lookup returns CDR1 MRHNA and CDR2 SNTAGT. J was trimmed by 6 bases and V by 4 bases; bases with no gene match: 5. The CDR3 sequence is 14 residues long. CDR3 region: CASSATDRANEQFF. DNA for the CDR3: TGTGCCAGCAGTGCCACGGACAGGGCCAATGAGCAGTTCTTC.

The CDR3 coding sequence is TGTGCCAGCAGTAACCCCGGGCGGAACTCGGTGGAGGGCCAGTACTTC. Translated: CASSNPGRNSVEGQYF. The J gene is TRBJ2-5, the V gene TRBV27, with D maybe TRBD2 (6 bases). The CDR3 runs 16 residues. The V and J ends lost 5 bases and 10 bases respectively, with 26 bases between them. Looked up from germline, CDR1 is MNHEY and CDR2 is SMNVEV (reference sequence).

This clone showed up just once. V and J are TRBV10-3 and TRBJ2-5, with D maybe TRBD2 (6 bases). The ends were cut back, 5 bases at V and 5 bases at J, with 9 bases in the middle. The germline V gene has CDR1 ENHRY and CDR2 SYGVKD. This CDR3 spans 12 amino acids. The CDR3 DNA follows: TGTGCCATCAGTCGACTAGGGGAGACCCAGTACTTC. Amino acids: CAISRLGETQYF.

The chain links TRBV24-1 to TRBJ2-7; 9 positions agree with TRBD1. This CDR3 is built from 15 residues. Germline V gene lookup returns CDR1 KGHDR and CDR2 SFDVKD. Losses at the gene ends were 0 bases for V and 3 bases for J; bases not matched to a gene: 2. The DNA for the CDR3 is TGTGCCACCAGTGATTTGCGGGGACAGGGCTACGAGCAGTACTTC. It specifies CATSDLRGQGYEQYF.

The chain couples TRBV2 to TRBJ2-1; TRBD2 matches at 13 bases. Germline-derived CDR1 and CDR2 are SNHLY and FYNNEI. This CDR3 contains 16 residues. With 5 bases clipped from V and 4 bases from J, the junction kept 5 bases outside the gene matches. CDR3 residues: CASSSTSGRGYNEQFF. CDR3 DNA sequence: TGTGCCAGCAGTTCCACTAGCGGGAGGGGATACAATGAGCAGTTCTTC.

The chain recombines TRBV6-5 with TRBJ2-7; 8 bases agree with TRBD2. CDR1 is MNHEY, CDR2 SVGAGI, per germline. The CDR3 contains 13 residues. Trimming took 6 bases from V and 2 from J; bases not matched to a gene: 3. In DNA form, the CDR3 reads TGTGCCAGCAGGGGGACTAGACCCTACGAGCAGTACTTC. It yields the protein CASRGTRPYEQYF.

The V gene is TRBV11-2, the J gene TRBJ2-3, with TRBD2 as a possible D gene (6 bases). The V end lost 5 bases, the J end lost 5 bases, and 14 bases lay between the germline ends. Germline V gene data show CDR1 as SGHAT and CDR2 as FQNNGV. The CDR3 extends over 14 amino acids. Here the CDR3 DNA reads TGTGCCAGCAGCCCAACCACTAGCCAAGATACGCAGTATTTT. Translation: CASSPTTSQDTQYF.

This clone occurred a few times. The chain has TRBV4-1 and TRBJ1-5; D is uncertain. Trimming pared 1 base from V and 4 bases from J, leaving 14 bases between. In germline, CDR1 is MGHRA, CDR2 YSYEKL. The CDR3 has 16 amino acids. In DNA form, the CDR3 reads TGCGCCAGCAGCCAAGTCCCGGGGTCGGGGAATCAGCCCCAGCATTTT. Its translation: CASSQVPGSGNQPQHF.

V usage is TRBV5-4 and J usage is TRBJ2-2, with 11 bases identical to TRBD1. CDR1 SGHNT and CDR2 YYREEE come from the germline V gene (reference sequence). J was trimmed by 6 bases and V by 2 bases; bases with no gene match: 12. The CDR3 is made up of 18 amino acids. CDR3 sequence reads: CASSFRTGGVYPSGELFF. DNA for the CDR3: TGTGCCAGCAGCTTCAGGACAGGGGGCGTCTACCCCTCCGGGGAGCTGTTTTTT. Variable domain in full (rest from reference TRBV5-4 and TRBJ2-2): ETGVTQSPTHLIKTRGQQVTLRCSSQSGHNTVSWYQQALGQGPQFIFQYYREEENGRGNFPPRFSGLQFPNYSSELNVNALELDDSALYLCASSFRTGGVYPSGELFFGEGSRLTVL.

Here the CDR3 reads CASSLDGGDEQFF. DNA of the CDR3: TGCGCCAGCAGCTTGGATGGGGGCGATGAGCAGTTCTTC. V usage is TRBV5-1 and J usage is TRBJ2-1; D possibly corresponds to TRBD1 (6 bases). With 0 bases removed from V and 8 bases from J, the gap between germline ends came to 9 bases. Per the germline V gene, CDR1 is SGHRS and CDR2 is YFSETQ. The CDR3 is made up of 13 amino acids.

The V and J genes are TRBV2 and TRBJ2-7; 11 nucleotides line up with TRBD2. The CDR3 totals 16 residues. Germline V CDR1 and CDR2: SNHLY, FYNNEI. The ends lost 7 bases at V and 2 bases at J; junction bases unmatched: 10. The CDR3 loop reads CASNQDLAGGTYEQYF. CDR3 bases: TGTGCCAGCAATCAGGATCTAGCGGGAGGAACCTACGAGCAGTACTTC.

This clone was seen a single time. The chain couples TRBV5-1 to TRBJ2-7; no definite D call. The CDR3 covers 13 residues. Germline CDR1 reads SGHRS; CDR2 reads YFSETQ. V was pared by 0 bases and J by 1 base, with 5 bases between. CDR3 bases: TGCGCCAGCAGCTTGGCCAGGTCCTACGAGCAGTACTTC. This encodes CASSLARSYEQYF.

The rearrangement uses TRBV18 and TRBJ2-4; 14 positions agree with TRBD2. The CDR3 sequence is 17 residues long. CDR1 is KGHSH and CDR2 is LQKENI in the germline V gene. V lost 4 bases and J lost 8; bases outside the gene matches: 10. The CDR3, as DNA: TGTGCCAGCTCACTGGGGACTAGCGGGAGAGGTGCAGACATTCAGTACTTC. Protein sequence: CASSLGTSGRGADIQYF.

This clone was recorded only once. This CDR3 is CASSIGQGIFF. CDR3 nucleotides: TGCGCCAGCAGCATAGGACAGGGTATCTTCTTC. The chain has TRBV5-1 and TRBJ2-1; 8 bases match TRBD1. V trimming: 4 bases; J trimming: 16 bases; junction bases outside the gene matches: 7. Germline CDR1 and CDR2: SGHRS and YFSETQ. This CDR3 has 11 residues. Together with reference TRBV5-1 and TRBJ2-1, the CDR3 gives the full variable domain: KAGVTQTPRYLIKTRGQQVTLSCSPISGHRSVSWYQQTPGQGLQFLFEYFSETQRNKGNFPGRFSGRQFSNSRSEMNVSTLELGDSALYLCASSIGQGIFFGPGTRLTVL.

This sequence joins TRBV2 and TRBJ2-1, with TRBD2 matching over 10 bases. CDR3 size: 16 residues. The germline CDR1 and CDR2 sequences are SNHLY and FYNNEI. Trimming cost V 4 bases and J 5 bases; bases outside gene matches: 8. DNA of the CDR3: TGTGCCAGCAGTGTGAGGCTAGCGGGAGATCACAATGAGCAGTTCTTC. Protein product: CASSVRLAGDHNEQFF.

This CDR3 is CASSSPYSYEQYF. The CDR3 DNA is TGTGCCAGCAGCTCCCCCTACTCCTACGAGCAGTACTTC. This chain links TRBV7-2 with TRBJ2-7, with D unclear. V was pared by 4 bases and J by 0 bases, with 7 bases between. CDR1 SGHTA and CDR2 FQGNSA come from the germline V gene. This CDR3 has 13 amino acids.

The genes are TRBV6-5 and TRBJ2-7, with D perhaps matching TRBD2 (5 bases). Germline CDR1 is MNHEY and CDR2 is SVGAGI. This CDR3 contains 15 residues. Trimming left V 6 bases short and J 0 bases short, with 15 bases between. The CDR3 DNA reads as TGTGCCAGCAGACCCCGCGGGTTAAGCTCCTACGAGCAGTACTTC. Translated, it gives CASRPRGLSSYEQYF.

The rearrangement joins TRBV7-8 to TRBJ1-5; perhaps TRBD1 as D (5 bases). The CDR3 runs 14 residues. V lost 2 bases to trimming and J lost 2 bases, with 7 bases between them. Looked up from germline, CDR1 is SGHVS and CDR2 is FQNEAQ. CDR3 residues: CASSLLGGNQPQHF. The CDR3 nucleotides are TGTGCCAGCAGCTTACTAGGGGGCAATCAGCCCCAGCATTTT.

The CDR3 loop reads CASSGQGVNEQFF. The CDR3 DNA reads TGTGCCAGCAGTGGACAGGGGGTAAATGAGCAGTTCTTC. The V and J genes are TRBV2 and TRBJ2-1, with TRBD1 matching 9 bases. There are 13 residues in the CDR3. Germline V gene sequence: CDR1 SNHLY, CDR2 FYNNEI. V lost 4 bases, J lost 7 bases, and 2 bases stayed unmatched.